This T cell receptor beta chain was found in a study of T-cell memory formation after mild COVID-19. Study context: TCR clusters mostly belonged to single donors.

Constant-segment primers were used for 5'RACE, and the resulting TCR alpha and TCR beta cDNA libraries carried sample barcodes and UMIs. MiXCR, applied by TCRdb to the 5' RACE reads, yields one record per CDR3 protein. The data show around 250,000 distinct CDR3 sequences, around 16% seen once. Germline CDR1 LGHDT, CDR2 YNNKEL (reference sequence). The CDR3 length is 16 residues. The V gene lost 2 bases and the J gene lost 2 bases, with 15 bases spanning the gap. The sample consisted of PBMCs or a T cell subset sorted from them (not recorded which). J is TRBJ1-1 and V is TRBV3-1, with D uncertain. The TCR sequence derives from a man between 18 and 35 years old who had mild COVID-19 (a few samples of this study predate the infection). Cell type and time point are not known. The CDR3 sequence is CASSQWGAATNTEAFF. As DNA, the CDR3 is TGTGCCAGCAGCCAATGGGGTGCAGCTACTAACACTGAAGCTTTCTTT.